This T cell receptor beta chain is drawn from a study of response to subunit inactivated influenza vaccine. Points from the study as a whole: Authors suggested few new T cells are recruited by each seasonal influenza vaccination.

TCRdb fed the RT-PCR reads into MiXCR, producing one record per CDR3 protein. The sample yields about 830,000 distinct CDR3 sequences, approximately 17% seen once. A note on this clonotype: Its antigen is as yet unknown.

The clonotype comes from a man aged 45-60 years who received an inactivated influenza vaccine. Sequences were derived from PBMCs from blood, sampled 5 to 6 days after vaccination.

DNA of the CDR3: TGCGCCTCCGCTGGGGGGGCAGAGACCCAGTACTTC. This codes for CASAGGAETQYF. The chain uses TRBV10-2 and TRBJ2-5; possible D gene TRBD2, 7 bases. CDR1 and CDR2 from the germline V gene are WSHSY and SAAADI. Trimming took off 11 bases at V and 4 bases at J, with 14 bases between the two ends. The length of the CDR3 is 12 residues.